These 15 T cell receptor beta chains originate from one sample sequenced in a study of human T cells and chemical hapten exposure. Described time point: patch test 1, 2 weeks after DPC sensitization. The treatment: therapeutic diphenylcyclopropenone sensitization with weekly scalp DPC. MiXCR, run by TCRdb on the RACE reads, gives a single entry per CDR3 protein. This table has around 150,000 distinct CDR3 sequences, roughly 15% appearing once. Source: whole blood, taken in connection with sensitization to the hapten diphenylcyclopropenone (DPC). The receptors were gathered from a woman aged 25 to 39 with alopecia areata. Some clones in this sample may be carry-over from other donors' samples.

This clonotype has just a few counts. The CDR3, as DNA: TGTGCCAGCAGTTTAAAAGCGATGAACACTGAAGCTTTCTTT. Translated: CASSLKAMNTEAFF. The genes are TRBV12-3 or TRBV12-4 and TRBJ1-1; D gene unclear. CDR3 size: 14 residues. V was pared by 2 bases and J by 0 bases, with 7 bases between.

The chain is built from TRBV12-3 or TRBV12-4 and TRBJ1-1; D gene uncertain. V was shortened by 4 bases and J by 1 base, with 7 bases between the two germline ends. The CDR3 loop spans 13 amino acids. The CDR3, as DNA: TGTGCCAGCAGTTCCGAAAGGAACACTGAAGCTTTCTTT. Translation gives CASSSERNTEAFF.

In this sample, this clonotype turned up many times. The CDR3 here is CASSPGVGGGPEAFF. The CDR3 DNA is TGTGCCAGCTCACCCGGGGTCGGGGGCGGCCCTGAAGCTTTCTTT. This chain joins TRBV18 and TRBJ1-1, with D possibly TRBD1 on 6 matching bases. The germline V and J ends were trimmed by 3 bases and 6 bases, with 17 bases remaining between them. The CDR3 is made up of 15 amino acids. Germline lookup yields CDR1 KGHSH and CDR2 LQKENI. Together with reference TRBV18 and TRBJ1-1, the CDR3 gives the full variable domain: NAGVMQNPRHLVRRRGQEARLRCSPMKGHSHVYWYRQLPEEGLKFMVYLQKENIIDESGMPKERFSAEFPKEGPSILRIQQVVRGDSAAYFCASSPGVGGGPEAFFGQGTRLTVV.

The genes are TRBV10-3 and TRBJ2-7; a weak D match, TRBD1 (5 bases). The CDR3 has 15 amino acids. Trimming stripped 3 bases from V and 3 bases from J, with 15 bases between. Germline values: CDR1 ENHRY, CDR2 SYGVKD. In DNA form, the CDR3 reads TGTGCCATCAGTGATCCCCAGGGCCTACGCTACGAGCAGTACTTC. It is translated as CAISDPQGLRYEQYF.

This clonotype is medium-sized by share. In nucleotides, the CDR3 is TGCGCCAGCAGCCAGACGGACAGGGATCATGGCTACACCTTC. Protein: CASSQTDRDHGYTF. The chain links TRBV4-1 to TRBJ1-2; 8 nucleotides line up with TRBD1. Trimming took 3 bases from V and 6 from J; bases not matched to a gene: 6. The CDR3 has 14 amino acids. The germline V gene encodes CDR1 MGHRA and CDR2 YSYEKL.

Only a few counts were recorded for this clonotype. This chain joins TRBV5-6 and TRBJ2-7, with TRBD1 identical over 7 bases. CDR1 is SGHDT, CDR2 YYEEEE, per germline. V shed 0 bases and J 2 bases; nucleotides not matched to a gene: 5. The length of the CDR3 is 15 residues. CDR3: CASSLVGQEAYEQYF. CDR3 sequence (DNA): TGTGCCAGCAGCTTGGTAGGACAGGAGGCCTACGAGCAGTACTTC.

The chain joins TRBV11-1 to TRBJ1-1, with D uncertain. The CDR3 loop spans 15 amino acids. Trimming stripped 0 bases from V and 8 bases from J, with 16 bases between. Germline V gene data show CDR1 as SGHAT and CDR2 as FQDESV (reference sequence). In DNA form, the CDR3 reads TGTGCCAGCAGCTTAGCGCCAAGTAGGGCCCCAGAAGCTTTCTTT. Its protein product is CASSLAPSRAPEAFF.

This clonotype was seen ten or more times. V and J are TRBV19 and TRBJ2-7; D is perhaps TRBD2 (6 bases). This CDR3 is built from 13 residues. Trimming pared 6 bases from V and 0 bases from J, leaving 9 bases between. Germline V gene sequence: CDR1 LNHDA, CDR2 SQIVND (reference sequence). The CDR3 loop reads CASSLDYSYEQYF. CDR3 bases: TGTGCCAGTAGCTTGGACTACTCCTACGAGCAGTACTTC.

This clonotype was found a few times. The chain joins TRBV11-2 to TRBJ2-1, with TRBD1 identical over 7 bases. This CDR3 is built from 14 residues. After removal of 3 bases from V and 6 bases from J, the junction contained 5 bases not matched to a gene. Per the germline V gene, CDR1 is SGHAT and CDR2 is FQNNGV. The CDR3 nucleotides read TGTGCCAGCAGCTTCCGAGGGGGCGGCAATGAGCAGTTCTTC. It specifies CASSFRGGGNEQFF.

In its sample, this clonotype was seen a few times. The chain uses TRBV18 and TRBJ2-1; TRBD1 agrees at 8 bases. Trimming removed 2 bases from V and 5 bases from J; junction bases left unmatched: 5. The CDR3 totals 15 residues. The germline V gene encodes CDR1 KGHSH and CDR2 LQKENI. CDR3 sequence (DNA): TGTGCCAGCTCACCAGGGACAGGACCCGACAATGAGCAGTTCTTC. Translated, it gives CASSPGTGPDNEQFF.

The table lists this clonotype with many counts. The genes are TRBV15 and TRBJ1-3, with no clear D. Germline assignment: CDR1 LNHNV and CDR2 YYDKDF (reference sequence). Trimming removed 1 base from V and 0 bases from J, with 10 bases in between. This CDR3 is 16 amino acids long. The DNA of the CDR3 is TGTGCCACCAGCAGAGCTCGGGCGAGCTCTGGAAACACCATATATTTT. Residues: CATSRARASSGNTIYF.

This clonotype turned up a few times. CDR3 coding DNA: TGTGCCAGCAGCTTACGGACAGGGTACGGTGGCTACACCTTC. Translated: CASSLRTGYGGYTF. This chain connects TRBV11-2 to TRBJ1-2, with 8 bases matching TRBD1. Looked up from germline, CDR1 is SGHAT and CDR2 is FQNNGV. Trimming at V came to 2 bases and at J to 7 bases, leaving 6 bases not matched to a gene. This CDR3 has 14 amino acids.

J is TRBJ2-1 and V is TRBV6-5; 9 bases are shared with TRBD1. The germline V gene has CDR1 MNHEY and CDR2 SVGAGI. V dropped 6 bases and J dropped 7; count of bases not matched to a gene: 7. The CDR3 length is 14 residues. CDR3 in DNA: TGTGCCAGCAGCCGGGACAGGGTCACTAATGAGCAGTTCTTC. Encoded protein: CASSRDRVTNEQFF.

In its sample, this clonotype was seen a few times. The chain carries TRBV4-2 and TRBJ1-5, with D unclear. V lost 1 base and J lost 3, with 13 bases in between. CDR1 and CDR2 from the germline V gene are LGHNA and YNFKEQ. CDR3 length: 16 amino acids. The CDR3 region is CASSQVRAGSNQPQHF. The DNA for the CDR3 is TGTGCCAGCAGCCAAGTGCGCGCGGGATCCAATCAGCCCCAGCATTTT.

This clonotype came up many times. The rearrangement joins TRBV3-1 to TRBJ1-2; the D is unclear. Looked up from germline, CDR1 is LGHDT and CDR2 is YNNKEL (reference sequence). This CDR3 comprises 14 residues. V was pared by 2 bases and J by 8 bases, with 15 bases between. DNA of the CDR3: TGTGCCAGCAGCCAAATCTCGAAGTTTGGAGGCTACACCTTC. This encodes CASSQISKFGGYTF.